The clone carrying this T cell receptor (beta chain) was counted once. Its antigen is as yet unknown. The data belong to a study of T cell repertoires in cytomegalovirus infection. TCRdb re-derived calls from the reads in MiXCR, one entry per CDR3 protein. The sample has some 680,000 distinct CDR3 sequences, less than 40% seen once. CDR3 length: 15 amino acids. V lost 0 bases to trimming and J lost 0 bases, with 6 bases between them. The germline CDR1 and CDR2 sequences are LGHDT and YNNKEL (reference sequence). The study, taken as a whole, reports: Individuals carrying CMV plus the relevant HLA were identified by cumulative frequency of public TCR beta families. Ex vivo, HLA-C-restricted CMV-specific TCR beta clonotypes prevailed over the rest of the response.

The rearrangement joins TRBV3-1 to TRBJ1-5; D is uncertain. The receptor comes from a human donor in good health (CMV status not recorded). Some clones in this sample may be carry-over from other donors' samples. Sequences were obtained from PBMCs. CDR3 amino acids: CASSQDFYSNQPQHF. DNA of the CDR3: TGTGCCAGCAGCCAAGATTTCTATAGCAATCAGCCCCAGCATTTT. Supplemented by reference TRBV3-1 and TRBJ1-5, the full variable domain reads DTAVSQTPKYLVTQMGNDKSIKCEQNLGHDTMYWYKQDSKKFLKIMFSYNNKELIINETVPNRFSPKSPDKAHLNLHINSLELGDSAVYFCASSQDFYSNQPQHFGDGTRLSIL.